These 32 T cell receptor beta chains were sequenced from one sample in a study of OX40 agonist ivuxolimab in advanced cancers. The assay was immunoSEQ multiplex PCR, and TCRdb's table has in-frame clones only and misses some. Found here are tens of thousands of clones, around 83% of them singletons; the top ten hold less than 5.5%. This material consisted of CD4+ or CD8+ T cells sorted from blood, taken in a trial of the OX40 agonist ivuxolimab. The receptors were gathered from an adult with an advanced solid tumor such as melanoma, head and neck, liver or kidney cancer.

V gene TRBV4-3 combines with J gene TRBJ2-2, with D possibly being TRBD2 (5 bases). Trimming took off 4 bases at V and 3 bases at J, with 9 bases between the two ends. This CDR3 contains 14 residues. CDR1 LGHNA and CDR2 YSLEER come from the germline V gene. The CDR3 is CASSPTGDTGELFF. The CDR3 DNA sequence: TGCGCCAGCAGCCCCACCGGGGACACCGGGGAGCTGTTTTTT.

CDR3 nucleotide sequence: TGTGCCAGCAGTGACAGGGAGAACACTGAAGCTTTCTTT. It is translated as CASSDRENTEAFF. J is TRBJ1-1 and V is TRBV6-6; 7 nucleotides align to TRBD1. This CDR3 contains 13 residues. Looked up from germline, CDR1 is MNHNY and CDR2 is SVGAGI (reference sequence). Trimming at V came to 5 bases and at J to 1 base, leaving 1 base not matched to a gene.

The J gene is TRBJ2-7, the V gene TRBV5-1; D gene uncertain. Germline V gene data show CDR1 as SGHRS and CDR2 as YFSETQ. The CDR3 covers 13 residues. Between the trimmed V and J ends, which lost 4 bases and 4 bases, there was a span of 12 bases. As DNA, the CDR3 is TGCGCCAGCAGCCCGCCCACGGATTACGAGCAGTACTTC. The encoded protein is CASSPPTDYEQYF.

The chain couples TRBV7-3 to TRBJ2-7, with D tentatively TRBD2 (5 bases). Germline-derived CDR1 and CDR2 are SGHTA and FQGTGA. V shed 3 bases and J shed 7 bases, with 13 bases lying between them. The CDR3 sequence is 13 residues long. CDR3: CASSFEGHGEQYF. The CDR3 nucleotides are TGTGCCAGCAGCTTCGAGGGTCATGGAGAGCAGTACTTC.

This clone has a single count. The chain employs TRBV30 and TRBJ2-1, with TRBD2 identical over 7 bases. V shed 1 base and J 3 bases; nucleotides not matched to a gene: 6. There are 15 residues in the CDR3. The V gene's germline CDR1 is GTSNPN and CDR2 SVGIG (reference sequence). CDR3 loop: CAWSGPAGFYNEQFF. The CDR3 nucleotides read TGTGCCTGGAGTGGTCCAGCGGGATTCTACAATGAGCAGTTCTTC.

The chain links TRBV4-1 to TRBJ1-6; D gene unclear. V was trimmed by 1 base and J by 10 bases, leaving 5 bases between them. The CDR3 contains 12 residues. Germline loops: CDR1 MGHRA, CDR2 YSYEKL. CDR3 sequence (DNA): TGCGCCAGCAGCCAAGGGGTATCACCCCTCCACTTT. As protein: CASSQGVSPLHF.

The V call is TRBV4-1, the J call TRBJ2-3; 12 nucleotides agree with TRBD2. The CDR3 consists of 17 residues. The V segment lost 1 base and the J segment 3 bases; nucleotides outside the gene matches: 5. Per germline, CDR1 MGHRA and CDR2 YSYEKL. CDR3 loop: CASSQGGLAGGTDTQYF. CDR3 DNA sequence: TGCGCCAGCAGCCAAGGAGGGCTAGCGGGAGGGACAGATACGCAGTATTTT.

The CDR3 protein is CASSFLPPGQGRYTEAFF. Written as DNA, the CDR3 is TGTGCCAGCAGCTTCCTCCCTCCGGGACAGGGCCGTTACACTGAAGCTTTCTTT. The gene calls are TRBV27 and TRBJ1-1; 9 bases line up with TRBD1. The CDR3 is 18 amino acids. The ends lost 6 bases at V and 3 bases at J; junction bases unmatched: 17. CDR1 is MNHEY and CDR2 is SMNVEV in the germline V gene (reference sequence).

The chain combines TRBV28 with TRBJ2-1; D is uncertain. The CDR3 runs to 16 residues. V lost 7 bases and J lost 0, with 16 bases in between. The germline V gene has CDR1 MDHEN and CDR2 SYDVKM. The CDR3 nucleotides are TGTGCCAGCACCTTGGGCTGGCCCAGCTCCTACAATGAGCAGTTCTTC. The encoded protein is CASTLGWPSSYNEQFF.

V and J are TRBV27 and TRBJ2-3, with D perhaps TRBD2 (5 bases). The V end lost 5 bases, the J end lost 8 bases, and 14 bases lay between the germline ends. CDR1 and CDR2 from the germline V gene are MNHEY and SMNVEV (reference sequence). CDR3 length equals 13 residues. In nucleotides, the CDR3 is TGTGCCAGCAGTCCTCGGGTGGCGGGTACGCAGTATTTT. Translating gives CASSPRVAGTQYF.

The gene calls are TRBV27 and TRBJ2-1; TRBD2 matches 12 bases. Germline assignment: CDR1 MNHEY and CDR2 SMNVEV (reference sequence). The junction had 12 bases not matched to a gene; V was cut back by 1 base and J by 2 bases. The CDR3 consists of 20 residues. The CDR3 DNA sequence: TGTGCCAGCAGTTTATACCCCGGCCGGTCTAGCGGGAGGGCCTACAATGAGCAGTTCTTC. Encoded protein: CASSLYPGRSSGRAYNEQFF.

The chain combines TRBV9 with TRBJ2-3; tentatively, D is TRBD2 (5 bases). The CDR3 has 13 amino acids. Trimming removed 0 bases at V and 5 bases at J, with 7 bases between. Germline values: CDR1 SGDLS, CDR2 YYNGEE. The DNA for the CDR3 is TGTGCCAGCAGCGTAGGGGCGGGAGATACGCAGTATTTT. This encodes CASSVGAGDTQYF.

The chain couples TRBV28 to TRBJ2-1; D is unresolved. Germline CDR1 reads MDHEN; CDR2 reads SYDVKM. The germline V and J ends were trimmed by 7 bases and 7 bases, with 8 bases remaining between them. The CDR3 sequence is 11 residues long. As DNA, the CDR3 is TGTGCCAGCAAGGGTAGGAATGAGCAGTTCTTC. This codes for CASKGRNEQFF.

The rearrangement links TRBV10-3 to TRBJ2-7, with D possibly being TRBD1 (7 bases). Looked up from germline, CDR1 is ENHRY and CDR2 is SYGVKD. The length of the CDR3 is 14 residues. Trimming removed 7 bases at V and 5 bases at J, with 18 bases between. In nucleotides, the CDR3 is TGTGCCATCAAGATAGACAGGGAGGTCCACGAGCAGTACTTC. It translates to CAIKIDREVHEQYF.

The gene calls are TRBV6-5 and TRBJ1-1; no firm D call. Per germline, CDR1 MNHEY and CDR2 SVGAGI. The V end was cut by 6 bases, the J end by 0 bases, with 8 bases between. This CDR3 comprises 13 residues. The CDR3 region has the DNA TGTGCCAGCAGGGGAGGGATGAACACTGAAGCTTTCTTT. Protein product: CASRGGMNTEAFF.

The chain links TRBV5-1 to TRBJ2-5; D is uncertain. Trimming stripped 0 bases from V and 4 bases from J, with 13 bases between. Germline-derived CDR1 and CDR2 are SGHRS and YFSETQ. CDR3 length: 15 residues. The CDR3 loop is CASSLGDQAGETQYF. CDR3 nucleotide sequence: TGCGCCAGCAGCTTGGGAGACCAGGCAGGAGAGACCCAGTACTTC.

The chain links TRBV9 to TRBJ2-4; D is undetermined. Trimming took 3 bases from V and 8 from J, leaving 9 bases between them. Germline V gene data show CDR1 as SGDLS and CDR2 as YYNGEE. This CDR3 comprises 12 residues. CDR3 protein: CASSGDGYIQYF. Here the CDR3 DNA reads TGTGCCAGCAGCGGGGATGGGTACATTCAGTACTTC.

The gene calls are TRBV2 and TRBJ2-3, with D hard to call. The CDR3 sequence is 13 residues long. V was pared by 4 bases and J by 1 base, with 6 bases between. Germline CDR1 SNHLY, CDR2 FYNNEI. The CDR3 sequence: CASSVGGTDTQYF. The CDR3 DNA follows: TGTGCCAGCAGTGTTGGGGGCACAGATACGCAGTATTTT.

The chain joins TRBV28 to TRBJ2-5; a weak D match, TRBD2 (5 bases). The DNA matches TRBJ2-7 better at its end, which makes the J call doubtful. This CDR3 region has 17 residues. The V gene's germline CDR1 is MDHEN and CDR2 SYDVKM. CDR3 DNA sequence: TGTGCCAGCAGTCAAGGACTTCGACATCTGAGCTCCTACGAGCAGTACTTC. Protein: CASSQGLRHLSSYEQYF.

The gene calls are TRBV30 and TRBJ2-7, with D perhaps TRBD1 or TRBD2 (5 bases each). The CDR3 covers 13 residues. CDR1 GTSNPN and CDR2 SVGIG come from the germline V gene (reference sequence). The V gene lost 3 bases and the J gene lost 5 bases, with 14 bases spanning the gap. CDR3 in amino acids: CAWSPGDHHEQYF. The DNA for the CDR3 is TGTGCCTGGAGCCCCGGGGACCACCACGAGCAGTACTTC.

In this sample, this clone turned up once. The rearrangement uses TRBV14 and TRBJ2-5; tentatively, D is TRBD1 or TRBD2 (7 bases each). The CDR3 extends over 15 amino acids. Trimming cost V 4 bases and J 2 bases, with 14 bases left between them. CDR1 and CDR2 from the germline V gene are SGHDN and FVKESK. CDR3 nucleotide sequence: TGTGCCAGCAGCCGGACTAGGGACAGTCAAGAGACCCAGTACTTC. It translates to CASSRTRDSQETQYF.

The chain employs TRBV7-3 and TRBJ2-1; 14 bases agree with TRBD2. The V and J ends lost 5 bases and 6 bases, in that order; junction bases with no gene match: 3. The CDR3 runs 15 residues. Germline-derived CDR1 and CDR2 are SGHTA and FQGTGA. CDR3 coding DNA: TGTGCCAGCAGCCCGGGGACTAGCGGGAGCAATGAGCAGTTCTTC. It codes for CASSPGTSGSNEQFF. Drawing the rest from reference TRBV7-3 and TRBJ2-1, the complete variable domain is GAGVSQTPSNKVTEKGKYVELRCDPISGHTALYWYRQSLGQGPEFLIYFQGTGAADDSGLPNDRFFAVRPEGSVSTLKIQRTERGDSAVYLCASSPGTSGSNEQFFGPGTRLTVL.

The chain employs TRBV15 and TRBJ2-2; D call uncertain. This CDR3 comprises 14 residues. Trimming left V 1 base short and J 1 base short, with 4 bases between. The germline V gene has CDR1 LNHNV and CDR2 YYDKDF (reference sequence). DNA for the CDR3: TGTGCCACCAGCAGAGGGCAGAACACCGGGGAGCTGTTTTTT. Amino acid sequence: CATSRGQNTGELFF.

The table lists this clone with a few counts. This chain uses TRBV27 with TRBJ2-3, with D perhaps matching TRBD1 (7 bases). Deletions cut 5 bases from V and 4 bases from J, with 13 bases between. CDR3 length equals 14 residues. The germline gives CDR1 MNHEY, CDR2 SMNVEV (reference sequence). The CDR3 coding sequence is TGTGCCAGCAGTCTGGAGGGGGCCGCAGATACGCAGTATTTT. The encoded protein is CASSLEGAADTQYF.

This clone appeared a few times. This chain links TRBV7-6 with TRBJ1-3; D might be TRBD1 (5 bases). Trimming took 4 bases from V and 0 from J, leaving 19 bases between them. This CDR3 has 18 amino acids. From germline, CDR1 is SGHVS and CDR2 FNYEAQ. CDR3 sequence reads: CASSSRGAGGYSGNTIYF. The CDR3 DNA is TGTGCCAGCAGCTCCAGAGGGGCCGGGGGATACTCTGGAAACACCATATATTTT.

The chain has TRBV4-1 and TRBJ2-7; a weak D match, TRBD2 (6 bases). There are 14 residues in the CDR3. Trimming stripped 2 bases from V and 4 bases from J, with 12 bases between. Looked up from germline, CDR1 is MGHRA and CDR2 is YSYEKL. CDR3 bases: TGCGCCAGCAGCCAACGGGAGTGGATGTACGAGCAGTACTTC. Translating it yields CASSQREWMYEQYF.

CDR3 sequence reads: CAWDRVGTEAFF. The CDR3 DNA is TGTGCCTGGGACAGGGTTGGCACTGAAGCTTTCTTT. V gene TRBV30 combines with J gene TRBJ1-1; 7 positions match TRBD1. CDR1 and CDR2 from the germline V gene are GTSNPN and SVGIG (reference sequence). The CDR3 consists of 12 residues. The trim removed 5 bases at V and 4 bases at J, leaving 4 bases unmatched.

The gene calls are TRBV7-3 and TRBJ2-5; D might be TRBD1 or TRBD2, each matching 6 bases. The CDR3 is made up of 15 amino acids. Germline CDR1 and CDR2: SGHTA and FQGTGA. V was trimmed by 5 bases and J by 5 bases, leaving 18 bases between them. CDR3 bases: TGTGCCAGCAGCCCCGTGGGGGGCCCTCGGGAGACCCAGTACTTC. It yields the protein CASSPVGGPRETQYF.

V and J are TRBV11-2 and TRBJ1-1; no clear D. Per germline, CDR1 SGHAT and CDR2 FQNNGV. The ends were cut back, 0 bases at V and 1 base at J, with 6 bases in the middle. The CDR3 sequence is 14 residues long. CDR3 in DNA: TGTGCCAGCAGCTTAGACGCCCCGAACACTGAAGCTTTCTTT. Residues: CASSLDAPNTEAFF. Full variable domain (missing parts from reference TRBV11-2 and TRBJ1-1): EAGVAQSPRYKIIEKRQSVAFWCNPISGHATLYWYQQILGQGPKLLIQFQNNGVVDDSQLPKDRFSAERLKGVDSTLKIQPAKLEDSAVYLCASSLDAPNTEAFFGQGTRLTVV.

This clone was picked up a small number of times. The V and J genes are TRBV4-1 and TRBJ1-2; 10 bases are a match to TRBD1. CDR3 length: 13 amino acids. The ends lost 0 bases at V and 8 bases at J; junction bases unmatched: 0. Germline V gene lookup returns CDR1 MGHRA and CDR2 YSYEKL. Here the CDR3 DNA reads TGCGCCAGCAGCCAAGAGGACAGGGGGGGCTACACCTTC. This sequence encodes CASSQEDRGGYTF.

The CDR3 sequence: CASSSQGRGTGELFF. The CDR3 nucleotides read TGTGCCAGCAGTAGTCAGGGACGCGGCACCGGGGAGCTGTTTTTT. This chain joins TRBV6-5 and TRBJ2-2; the D gene could be TRBD1 or TRBD2 (5 bases each). The CDR3 runs 15 residues. Germline CDR1 MNHEY, CDR2 SVGAGI. Trimming left V 5 bases short and J 4 bases short, with 14 bases between.

The chain has TRBV27 and TRBJ2-1, with D hard to call. V lost 3 bases and J 10 bases, leaving 10 bases between the germline ends. CDR1 is MNHEY, CDR2 SMNVEV, per germline (reference sequence). The CDR3 loop spans 12 amino acids. The DNA of the CDR3 is TGTGCCAGCAGTTTCACGTACGGGGAGCAGTTCTTC. Amino acids: CASSFTYGEQFF.